This T cell receptor (beta chain) is drawn from a study of cytomegalovirus exposure and HLA in healthy donors. Germline CDR1 reads SGHNT; CDR2 reads YENEEA. V was clipped by 5 bases and J by 8 bases; unmatched bases: 10. This CDR3 has 14 amino acids. As to this clone: Antigen: not known.

Regarding the study as a whole: Later analysis identified several of the most significant clusters that appeared linked to common viral pathogens.

Both 60 Vbeta primers and 13 Jbeta primers went into the PCR. TCRdb's copy holds only in-frame clones and misses some; the assay was immunoSEQ multiplex PCR. The sample holds about 160,000 clones, approximately 80% seen once. Sequenced sample: PBMCs. This TCR was sampled from a woman between 50 and 59 years old in good health and CMV-seropositive. The chain carries TRBV11-3 and TRBJ2-7, with TRBD1 identical over 9 bases. DNA for the CDR3: TGTGCCAGCAGCGCAGGGACAGGGAGGCAGCAGCAGTACTTC. Translation gives CASSAGTGRQQQYF.